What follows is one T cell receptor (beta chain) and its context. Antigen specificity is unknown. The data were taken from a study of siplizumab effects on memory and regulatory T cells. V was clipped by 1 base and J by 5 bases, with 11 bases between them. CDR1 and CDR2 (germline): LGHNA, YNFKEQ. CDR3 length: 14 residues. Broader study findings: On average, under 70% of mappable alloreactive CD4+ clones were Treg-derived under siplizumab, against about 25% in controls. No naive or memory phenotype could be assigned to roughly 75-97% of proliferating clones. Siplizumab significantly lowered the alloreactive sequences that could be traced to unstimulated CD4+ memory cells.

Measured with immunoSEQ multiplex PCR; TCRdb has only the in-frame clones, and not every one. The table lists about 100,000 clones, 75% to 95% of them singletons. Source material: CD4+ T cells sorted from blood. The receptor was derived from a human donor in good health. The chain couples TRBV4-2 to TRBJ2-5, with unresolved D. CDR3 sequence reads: CASSQGLFLETQYF. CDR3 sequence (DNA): TGTGCCAGCAGCCAAGGGTTGTTTTTGGAGACCCAGTACTTC.